These 27 T cell receptor beta chains were sequenced from one sample in a study of metastatic and nonmetastatic thyroid tumors. TCRdb called clones again from the PCR reads with MiXCR. The sample lists fewer than 40,000 clones; about 32% were seen once. Patients had received no treatment of any kind before thyroid surgery. Sequencing was carried out using tumor tissue. These TCRs come from a female donor with papillary thyroid cancer or a benign thyroid nodule (not recorded which). Some clones in this sample may be carry-over from other donors' samples.

The V gene is TRBV15, the J gene TRBJ2-1; TRBD2 matches at 7 bases. Per germline, CDR1 LNHNV and CDR2 YYDKDF (reference sequence). Germline trimming cut 1 base from V and 14 bases from J; bases unmatched to any gene: 14. The CDR3 is 15 residues long. CDR3 nucleotides: TGTGCCACCAGCAGAGCGCCTGGGGAGGGGACGACGGAGTTCTTC. Its protein is CATSRAPGEGTTEFF.

This clone was counted only a few times. The chain employs TRBV6-2 or TRBV6-3 and TRBJ2-1; 8 bases align to TRBD2. J gave up 4 bases and V 6 bases, and 11 bases lay outside the gene matches. Germline CDR1 and CDR2: MNHEY and SVGEGT. The CDR3 is 16 residues long. This CDR3 is CASRGSLAGRYNEQFF. CDR3 in DNA: TGTGCCAGCAGGGGATCCCTAGCGGGTAGATACAATGAGCAGTTCTTC.

The chain recombines TRBV28 with TRBJ2-7, with TRBD2 as a possible D gene (6 bases). Germline CDR1 reads MDHEN; CDR2 reads SYDVKM. Trimming stripped 5 bases from V and 1 base from J, with 12 bases between. CDR3 length equals 14 residues. CDR3 sequence reads: CASSLTGVSYEQYF. In DNA, the CDR3 is TGTGCCAGCAGTCTTACGGGGGTATCCTACGAGCAGTACTTC.

This clone has just a few counts. The rearrangement uses TRBV2 and TRBJ2-1; 8 bases are a match to TRBD2. This CDR3 spans 14 amino acids. The V and J ends lost 6 bases and 1 base, in that order; junction bases with no gene match: 2. CDR1 and CDR2 (germline): SNHLY, FYNNEI. The CDR3 loop is CASRIAGSYNEQFF. The CDR3 nucleotides read TGTGCCAGCAGGATAGCGGGGTCCTACAATGAGCAGTTCTTC.

This clone turned up a few times. For the CDR3, the DNA is TGTGCCAGCAGGGGACAGGGATCTAGCACAGATACGCAGTATTTT. It is translated as CASRGQGSSTDTQYF. The J gene is TRBJ2-3, the V gene TRBV28; 9 bases map to TRBD1. V was clipped by 6 bases and J by 0 bases; unmatched bases: 4. The CDR3 runs to 15 residues. Germline CDR1 reads MDHEN; CDR2 reads SYDVKM.

Points on this clone: Other DNA sequences in this sample translate to the same CDR3. The gene calls are TRBV20-1 and TRBJ1-3, with 7 bases aligning to TRBD1. After removal of 3 bases from V and 4 bases from J, the junction contained 3 bases not matched to a gene. CDR3 length: 13 amino acids. CDR1 DFQATT and CDR2 SNEGSKA come from the germline V gene (reference sequence). The CDR3 nucleotides are TGCAGTGCTAGCCAGGGGGTCGGAAACACCATATATTTT. Protein sequence: CSASQGVGNTIYF.

J is TRBJ2-7 and V is TRBV20-1; 9 bases agree with TRBD2. The germline V gene encodes CDR1 DFQATT and CDR2 SNEGSKA (reference sequence). The trim removed 6 bases at V and 2 bases at J, leaving 11 bases unmatched. The CDR3 length is 15 residues. CDR3 nucleotides: TGCAGTGCACGACCGACTAGCGGCAATACCTACGAGCAGTACTTC. This codes for CSARPTSGNTYEQYF.

This clone was found a few times. This sequence joins TRBV6-1 and TRBJ1-1; D not certain. CDR3 length: 13 residues. The V end was cut by 6 bases, the J end by 3 bases, with 11 bases between. In germline, CDR1 is MNHNS, CDR2 SASEGT. CDR3: CASRREGYTEAFF. CDR3 coding DNA: TGTGCCAGCAGGAGGGAGGGATACACTGAAGCTTTCTTT.

This chain links TRBV11-2 with TRBJ2-7; tentative D call: TRBD2 (5 bases). Trimming removed 1 base at V and 6 bases at J, with 13 bases between. From germline, CDR1 is SGHAT and CDR2 FQNNGV. This CDR3 comprises 14 residues. The CDR3 DNA reads TGTGCCAGCAGCTTAGGAGTGGGAGTTGGCGAGCAGTACTTC. This translates into CASSLGVGVGEQYF. The entire variable domain, with the rest obtained from reference TRBV11-2 and TRBJ2-7, is as follows: EAGVAQSPRYKIIEKRQSVAFWCNPISGHATLYWYQQILGQGPKLLIQFQNNGVVDDSQLPKDRFSAERLKGVDSTLKIQPAKLEDSAVYLCASSLGVGVGEQYFGPGTRLTVT.

By share, this clone ranks as medium-sized (0.01 to 0.1%). The V call is TRBV5-4, the J call TRBJ1-1, with TRBD1 identical over 12 bases. The trim removed 4 bases at V and 4 bases at J, leaving 8 bases unmatched. Per germline, CDR1 SGHNT and CDR2 YYREEE (reference sequence). The CDR3 totals 16 residues. CDR3 residues: CASSPGDRGLTTEAFF. CDR3 bases: TGTGCCAGCAGCCCCGGGGACAGGGGGCTTACCACTGAAGCTTTCTTT.

This chain links TRBV4-3 with TRBJ2-1, with 8 positions matching TRBD2. V was pared by 0 bases and J by 8 bases, with 12 bases of the junction left unmatched. The CDR3 has 17 residues. Per the germline V gene, CDR1 is LGHNA and CDR2 is YSLEER. CDR3: CASSQDGGGGPGDEQFF. CDR3 nucleotide sequence: TGCGCCAGCAGCCAAGACGGAGGCGGGGGGCCTGGCGATGAGCAGTTCTTC.

This clone is large in the sample. V and J are TRBV9 and TRBJ2-6; 11 bases map to TRBD2. V lost 2 bases, J lost 0 bases, and 7 bases stayed unmatched. This CDR3 is built from 19 residues. The germline gives CDR1 SGDLS, CDR2 YYNGEE. Here the CDR3 reads CASSVASGGTSSGANVLTF. The CDR3, as DNA: TGTGCCAGCAGCGTCGCTAGCGGGGGGACCTCCTCTGGGGCCAACGTCCTGACTTTC.

This clone has just a few counts. The V gene is TRBV6-1, the J gene TRBJ1-2; no reliable D call. CDR1 MNHNS and CDR2 SASEGT come from the germline V gene. This CDR3 spans 13 amino acids. V lost 10 bases to trimming and J lost 2 bases, with 14 bases between them. CDR3 nucleotides: TGTGCCACCCTAGGATGGGAGAACTATGGCTACACCTTC. Protein sequence: CATLGWENYGYTF.

This chain links TRBV5-1 with TRBJ2-2; no reliable D call. V was trimmed by 0 bases and J by 6 bases, leaving 9 bases between them. Germline assignment: CDR1 SGHRS and CDR2 YFSETQ. The length of the CDR3 is 14 residues. In DNA, the CDR3 is TGCGCCAGCAGCTTGGCCACCAGCGCCGGGGAGCTGTTTTTT. Translated, it gives CASSLATSAGELFF.

In its sample, this clone was seen many times. This sequence joins TRBV19 and TRBJ2-2; D unresolved. Germline CDR1 is LNHDA and CDR2 is SQIVND (reference sequence). The CDR3 extends over 12 amino acids. V was pared by 10 bases and J by 7 bases, with 13 bases between. The DNA of the CDR3 is TGTGCCACCCTGGGTGGCCACGGGGAGCTGTTTTTT. Translating it yields CATLGGHGELFF.

The chain uses TRBV5-1 and TRBJ2-3, with 11 bases aligning to TRBD1. The trim removed 6 bases at V and 11 bases at J, leaving 14 bases unmatched. Germline-derived CDR1 and CDR2 are SGHRS and YFSETQ. This CDR3 is built from 15 residues. CDR3 sequence: CASMETGTGGLKQYF. The CDR3 DNA follows: TGCGCCAGCATGGAGACCGGGACAGGGGGTCTAAAGCAGTATTTT.

This clone was recorded a few times. At one of its ends the junction is not consistent with the germline gene, which may arise from a read error. V is TRBV6-9 and J is TRBJ1-1; 7 bases map to TRBD1. Germline lookup yields CDR1 MNHGY and CDR2 SVAAGI. The CDR3 extends over 13 amino acids. CDR3 DNA: TGCGCCAGCAGTTTGACCCCAGGGGGTGAAGCTTTCTTT. Its protein is CASSLTPGGEAFF.

The genes are TRBV20-1 and TRBJ2-5; 13 nucleotides line up with TRBD2. CDR1 is DFQATT, CDR2 SNEGSKA, per germline (reference sequence). The CDR3 length is 15 residues. V was clipped by 7 bases and J by 5 bases; unmatched bases: 10. The CDR3 reads CSVSGLAGVGETQYF. Here the CDR3 DNA reads TGCAGTGTCAGCGGACTAGCGGGAGTGGGGGAGACCCAGTACTTC.

V is TRBV19 and J is TRBJ2-2; 12 bases line up with TRBD2. The germline gives CDR1 LNHDA, CDR2 SQIVND (reference sequence). The CDR3 covers 15 residues. J was trimmed by 7 bases and V by 5 bases; bases with no gene match: 5. The CDR3 region is CASSWLAGGGGELFF. The CDR3 DNA reads as TGTGCCAGTAGTTGGCTAGCGGGAGGGGGCGGGGAGCTGTTTTTT.

This clone counts as large. The V call is TRBV6-1, the J call TRBJ1-2; D is perhaps TRBD1 (5 bases). The CDR3 is made up of 15 amino acids. CDR1 is MNHNS and CDR2 is SASEGT in the germline V gene. Trimming cost V 4 bases and J 8 bases, with 20 bases left between them. CDR3 nucleotide sequence: TGTGCCAGCAGTGGTCCACAGGAAGGGTGGGAGGGCTACACCTTC. This translates into CASSGPQEGWEGYTF.

This clone has more than one count but fewer than ten. The chain has TRBV19 and TRBJ2-5; the D call may be TRBD1 or TRBD2 (5 bases each). The V gene's germline CDR1 is LNHDA and CDR2 SQIVND (reference sequence). The ends were cut back, 10 bases at V and 5 bases at J, with 20 bases in the middle. This CDR3 region has 14 residues. CDR3 nucleotides: TGTGCCACCTCCCCGGCCGGGACGGATGAGACCCAGTACTTC. Translating it yields CATSPAGTDETQYF. The full variable domain, completed using reference TRBV19 and TRBJ2-5, is DGGITQSPKYLFRKEGQNVTLSCEQNLNHDAMYWYRQDPGQGLRLIYYSQIVNDFQKGDIAEGYSVSREKKESFPLTVTSAQKNPTAFYLCATSPAGTDETQYFGPGTRLLVL.

CDR3 in amino acids: CASTLTGNYGYTF. DNA for the CDR3: TGTGCCAGCACCCTCACAGGGAACTATGGCTACACCTTC. The rearrangement uses TRBV28 and TRBJ1-2; possible D gene TRBD1, 6 bases. V shed 7 bases and J shed 2 bases, with 11 bases lying between them. CDR1 and CDR2 from the germline V gene are MDHEN and SYDVKM. CDR3 size: 13 residues.

This clone turned up a few times. The V and J genes are TRBV6-5 and TRBJ2-7; 9 bases line up with TRBD1. The CDR3 is 16 residues long. Germline V gene lookup returns CDR1 MNHEY and CDR2 SVGAGI. After removal of 2 bases from V and 1 base from J, the junction contained 6 bases not matched to a gene. CDR3 sequence reads: CASSYSPTGGSYEQYF. Here the CDR3 DNA reads TGTGCCAGCAGTTACAGTCCGACAGGGGGTTCCTACGAGCAGTACTTC.

The V gene is TRBV5-1, the J gene TRBJ1-2; the D gene is possibly TRBD1 (6 bases). Germline V gives CDR1 SGHRS, CDR2 YFSETQ. The CDR3 consists of 15 residues. Trimming took 4 bases from V and 2 from J, leaving 15 bases between them. CDR3 protein: CASSLGGRENYGYTF. The DNA of the CDR3 is TGCGCCAGCAGCCTAGGGGGGCGAGAGAACTATGGCTACACCTTC.

The table lists this clone with many counts. CDR3 DNA sequence: TGTGCCAGCAGTTTAAGTGAGCGACTGTTCACAGATACGCAGTATTTT. Encoded protein: CASSLSERLFTDTQYF. V gene TRBV27 combines with J gene TRBJ2-3; the D is unclear. Germline loops: CDR1 MNHEY, CDR2 SMNVEV (reference sequence). V lost 2 bases, J lost 2 bases, and 14 bases lay in between. The CDR3 totals 16 residues.

This clone was found once. The chain carries TRBV7-8 and TRBJ1-5, with D unclear. The CDR3 consists of 14 residues. Germline V lookup: CDR1 SGHVS, CDR2 FQNEAQ. The ends were cut back, 1 base at V and 1 base at J, with 5 bases in the middle. The CDR3 DNA reads TGTGCCAGCAGCTTAGAAGGAAGCAATCAGCCCCAGCATTTT. Encoded protein: CASSLEGSNQPQHF.

Worth noting for this clone: The junction and the germline gene differ at one end; a read error may be behind it. The sample has other DNA sequences that encode this CDR3 too. The chain links TRBV27 to TRBJ1-1, with 8 bases aligning to TRBD1. The CDR3 contains 16 residues. Germline CDR1 and CDR2: MNHEY and SMNVEV (reference sequence). CDR3 in DNA: TGTGCCAGCAGTATAAGACGACAGGGGACGAACACTGAAGCTTTCTTC. Translation gives CASSIRRQGTNTEAFF.